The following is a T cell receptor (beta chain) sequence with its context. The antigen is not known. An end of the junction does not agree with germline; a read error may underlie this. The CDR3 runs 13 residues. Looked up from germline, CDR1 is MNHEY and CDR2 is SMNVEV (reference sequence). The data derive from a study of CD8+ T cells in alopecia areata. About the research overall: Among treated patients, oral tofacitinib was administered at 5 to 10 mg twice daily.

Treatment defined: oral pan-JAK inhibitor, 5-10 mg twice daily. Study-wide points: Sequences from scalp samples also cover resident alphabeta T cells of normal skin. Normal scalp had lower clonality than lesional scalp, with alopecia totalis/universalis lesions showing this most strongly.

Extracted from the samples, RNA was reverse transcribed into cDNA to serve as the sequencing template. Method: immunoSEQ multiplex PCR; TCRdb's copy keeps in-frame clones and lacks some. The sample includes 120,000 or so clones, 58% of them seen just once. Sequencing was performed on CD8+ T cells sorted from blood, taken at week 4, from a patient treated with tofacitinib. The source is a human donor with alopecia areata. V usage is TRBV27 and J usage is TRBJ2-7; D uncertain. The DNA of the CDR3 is TGTGCCAGCAGTGTATCAAGCTCCTACGAGCAGTACTTC. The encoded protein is CASSVSSSYEQYF.